One T cell receptor beta chain is described in this entry. Its cognate antigen is unknown. The CDR3 has 13 amino acids. Germline V gives CDR1 MNHEY, CDR2 SVGAGI. V gave up 0 bases and J gave up 9 bases, with 11 bases separating them. This sample was included in a study of T cell responses to AZD1222 COVID-19 vaccine. Study findings and constraints: Seropositive at baseline were only a handful of AZD1222 recipients.

Clones were read by immunoSEQ multiplex PCR, and TCRdb kept only the in-frame ones, dropping some. There are 130,000 or so clones in the sample; around 80% occur only once, and about 29% lies in the top ten. The sequence derives from an adult who received the AZD1222 COVID-19 vaccine. The sample was peripheral blood, taken 28 days after the second AZD1222 dose. The chain joins TRBV6-5 to TRBJ1-2; a weak D match, TRBD1 (5 bases). Written as DNA, the CDR3 is TGTGCCAGCAGTTACTCGAAAGAGGGGAGCTACACCTTC. Encoded protein: CASSYSKEGSYTF.